Presented here are 27 T cell receptor beta chains from one specimen sequenced in a study of OX40 agonist ivuxolimab in advanced cancers. Profiling relied on immunoSEQ multiplex PCR, and the TCRdb table lists in-frame clones only, not all of them. Of 65,000 to 80,000 clones listed, 86% are singletons. The starting material was CD4+ or CD8+ T cells sorted from blood, obtained in a trial of the OX40 agonist ivuxolimab. The receptors stem from an adult with an advanced solid tumor such as melanoma, head and neck, liver or kidney cancer.

The chain combines TRBV11-1 with TRBJ1-4; D not certain. The V and J ends lost 0 bases and 2 bases respectively, with 13 bases between them. Germline V gene sequence: CDR1 SGHAT, CDR2 FQDESV (reference sequence). CDR3 length equals 17 residues. The CDR3 protein is CASSLAYRRQTNEKLFF. Written as DNA, the CDR3 is TGTGCCAGCAGCTTAGCGTATAGGAGGCAGACTAATGAAAAACTGTTTTTT.

The gene calls are TRBV7-2 and TRBJ2-3; D uncertain. Trimming took off 1 base at V and 6 bases at J, with 8 bases between the two ends. This CDR3 is 13 amino acids long. CDR1 is SGHTA, CDR2 FQGNSA, per germline. CDR3 coding DNA: TGTGCCAGCAGCTTAGTTTTAGGCGATACGCAGTATTTT. It is translated as CASSLVLGDTQYF.

Worth noting for this clone: At one of its ends the junction is not consistent with the germline gene, which may arise from a read error. Other DNA sequences of this sample code for an identical CDR3. The chain employs TRBV6-5 and TRBJ2-7; possibly TRBD2 for D (5 bases). The CDR3 runs 14 residues. CDR1 is MNHEY and CDR2 is SVGAGI in the germline V gene. CDR3 residues: CASSSLGMVYEQYF. As DNA, the CDR3 is TGTGCTAGCAGTTCACTAGGGATGGTCTACGAGCAGTACTTC.

V usage is TRBV7-9 and J usage is TRBJ2-7; D not certain. Trimming shortened V by 4 bases and J by 0 bases, and 4 bases separated the two germline ends. The CDR3 has 12 residues. Germline V gene lookup returns CDR1 SEHNR and CDR2 FQNEAQ (reference sequence). The CDR3 coding sequence is TGTGCCAGCAGCTCGATCTCCTACGAGCAGTACTTC. Protein product: CASSSISYEQYF.

The rearrangement links TRBV6-5 to TRBJ2-2, with D possibly TRBD1 on 5 matching bases. Trimming pared 2 bases from V and 4 bases from J, leaving 8 bases between. The CDR3 runs to 14 residues. In germline, CDR1 is MNHEY, CDR2 SVGAGI. CDR3 bases: TGTGCCAGCAGTTACGTCAGGGCCACCGGGGAGCTGTTTTTT. Amino acid sequence: CASSYVRATGELFF.

CDR3 in amino acids: CASSFREDSYEQYF. The CDR3 region has the DNA TGTGCCAGCAGCTTCAGGGAAGACTCCTACGAGCAGTACTTC. This rearrangement joins TRBV11-3 to TRBJ2-7; D is perhaps TRBD1 (5 bases). The germline CDR1 and CDR2 sequences are SGHNT and YENEEA. The V end was cut by 3 bases, the J end by 0 bases, with 9 bases between. The CDR3 has 14 residues.

The chain employs TRBV6-6 and TRBJ2-5, with D uncertain. V was cut by 6 bases and J by 3 bases, with 11 bases left in between. The CDR3 is 13 amino acids. The V gene's germline CDR1 is MNHNY and CDR2 SVGAGI (reference sequence). CDR3 nucleotide sequence: TGTGCCAGCAGGAACACGCTCGAAGAGACCCAGTACTTC. Its translation is CASRNTLEETQYF.

The V call is TRBV7-3, the J call TRBJ2-1; D uncertain. Trimming took off 1 base at V and 5 bases at J, with 6 bases between the two ends. This CDR3 contains 13 residues. Germline assignment: CDR1 SGHTA and CDR2 FQGTGA. CDR3 residues: CASSLRIHNEQFF. DNA of the CDR3: TGTGCCAGCAGCTTAAGAATCCACAATGAGCAGTTCTTC.

The V gene is TRBV29-1, the J gene TRBJ2-7, with 8 bases lining up with TRBD1. The CDR3 extends over 11 amino acids. The trim removed 3 bases at V and 7 bases at J, leaving 2 bases unmatched. Germline V gene lookup returns CDR1 SQVTM and CDR2 ANQGSEA. CDR3 protein: CSVETGEEQYF. In DNA form, the CDR3 reads TGCAGCGTTGAGACAGGGGAGGAGCAGTACTTC.

The V call is TRBV5-4, the J call TRBJ1-5, with no clear D. The CDR3 is 12 residues long. V was trimmed by 4 bases and J by 5 bases, leaving 7 bases between them. CDR1 is SGHNT and CDR2 is YYREEE in the germline V gene (reference sequence). The CDR3 region is CASSNDDQPQHF. CDR3 in DNA: TGTGCCAGCAGCAACGATGATCAGCCCCAGCATTTT. The full variable domain, with the rest looked up from reference TRBV5-4 and TRBJ1-5, is ETGVTQSPTHLIKTRGQQVTLRCSSQSGHNTVSWYQQALGQGPQFIFQYYREEENGRGNFPPRFSGLQFPNYSSELNVNALELDDSALYLCASSNDDQPQHFGDGTRLSIL.

The CDR3 spells CASSPSPLVGTEILYEQFF. The CDR3 DNA reads TGTGCCAGCTCCCCCTCCCCCCTGGTCGGTACAGAAATTCTGTATGAGCAGTTCTTC. The rearrangement links TRBV18 to TRBJ2-1; D not resolved. CDR1 is KGHSH, CDR2 LQKENI, per germline. CDR3 size: 19 residues. The germline V and J ends were trimmed by 6 bases and 8 bases, with 32 bases remaining between them.

This rearrangement joins TRBV13 to TRBJ1-5; possible D gene TRBD1, 6 bases. Germline V gene sequence: CDR1 PRHDT, CDR2 FYEKMQ (reference sequence). The CDR3 length is 14 residues. The germline V and J ends were trimmed by 2 bases and 5 bases, with 10 bases remaining between them. The CDR3 DNA follows: TGTGCCAGCAGCTTACAGGGGTCGCATCAGCCCCAGCATTTT. Encoded protein: CASSLQGSHQPQHF.

The J gene is TRBJ2-7, the V gene TRBV5-7; D ambiguous. TRBV5-7 is known as an ORF, though its function is uncertain. This CDR3 is built from 13 residues. Trimming cost V 0 bases and J 4 bases, with 8 bases left between them. Here the CDR3 reads CASSLGPAYEQYF. CDR3 DNA sequence: TGTGCCAGCAGCTTGGGCCCAGCTTACGAGCAGTACTTC.

The rearrangement joins TRBV20-1 to TRBJ1-4; D is undetermined. Germline values: CDR1 DFQATT, CDR2 SNEGSKA (reference sequence). There are 11 residues in the CDR3. V gave up 6 bases and J gave up 1 base, with 3 bases separating them. CDR3 sequence reads: CSAITNEKLFF. For the CDR3, the DNA is TGCAGTGCGATAACTAATGAAAAACTGTTTTTT.

The V and J genes are TRBV28 and TRBJ2-5; D not resolved. Germline V gives CDR1 MDHEN, CDR2 SYDVKM. Trimming cost V 1 base and J 11 bases, with 20 bases left between them. This CDR3 region has 15 residues. The CDR3 loop reads CASSLSPTVLKEQYF. CDR3 coding DNA: TGTGCCAGCAGTTTATCCCCGACGGTTCTGAAGGAGCAGTACTTC.

About this clone: One junction end disagrees with the germline gene, perhaps due to a read error. The rearrangement links TRBV12-5 to TRBJ2-5, with D unresolved. This CDR3 has 12 residues. Germline CDR1 and CDR2: LGHNT and FRNRAP. CDR3 protein: CASGLGQGTQYF. CDR3 coding DNA: TGTGCTAGTGGTTTGGGCCAAGGGACCCAGTACTTC.

The chain joins TRBV2 to TRBJ2-1; 7 nucleotides match TRBD2. Germline CDR1 SNHLY, CDR2 FYNNEI. This CDR3 is 15 amino acids long. The J segment lost 4 bases and the V segment lost 8 bases, leaving 11 bases of the junction unmatched. The CDR3, as DNA: TGTGCCAGCCTACAACGGGGGACTACTTACAATGAGCAGTTCTTC. This translates into CASLQRGTTYNEQFF. Complete variable domain (other parts from reference TRBV2 and TRBJ2-1): EPEVTQTPSHQVTQMGQEVILRCVPISNHLYFYWYRQILGQKVEFLVSFYNNEISEKSEIFDDQFSVERPDGSNFTLKIRSTKLEDSAMYFCASLQRGTTYNEQFFGPGTRLTVL.

This chain links TRBV30 with TRBJ1-3; D uncertain. The CDR3 has 14 amino acids. Trimming cost V 3 bases and J 3 bases, with 12 bases left between them. Germline CDR1 GTSNPN, CDR2 SVGIG (reference sequence). The CDR3 sequence is CAWRARPDGNTIYF. CDR3 nucleotide sequence: TGTGCCTGGAGGGCCCGGCCAGATGGAAACACCATATATTTT.

The gene calls are TRBV6-5 and TRBJ1-1; no definite D call. V lost 0 bases and J lost 7, with 9 bases in between. Germline CDR1 reads MNHEY; CDR2 reads SVGAGI. CDR3 length: 13 amino acids. The CDR3 DNA sequence: TGTGCCAGCAGTTACTCAGGGAGAATTGAAGCTTTCTTT. Translation gives CASSYSGRIEAFF.

This clone appeared a few times. The rearrangement uses TRBV7-6 and TRBJ1-2, with 7 bases identical to TRBD1. Trimming took 2 bases from V and 8 from J; bases not matched to a gene: 8. In germline, CDR1 is SGHVS, CDR2 FNYEAQ. There are 14 residues in the CDR3. The CDR3 reads CASSLSQGGHGYTF. CDR3 in DNA: TGTGCCAGCAGCTTATCCCAGGGGGGGCACGGCTACACCTTC.

The chain employs TRBV15 and TRBJ2-7, with unresolved D. The CDR3 length is 15 residues. The ends were cut back, 3 bases at V and 1 base at J, with 13 bases in the middle. Germline V gives CDR1 LNHNV, CDR2 YYDKDF (reference sequence). The CDR3 region has the DNA TGTGCCACCAGCAGTCCCCGACTGCGGTCCTACGAGCAGTACTTC. It codes for CATSSPRLRSYEQYF.

The chain joins TRBV9 to TRBJ2-1; D tentatively fits TRBD1 or TRBD2 (5 bases each). This CDR3 comprises 15 residues. Germline loops: CDR1 SGDLS, CDR2 YYNGEE. Trimming shortened V by 0 bases and J by 2 bases, and 9 bases separated the two germline ends. CDR3 region: CASSVAGATYNEQFF. The CDR3 nucleotides are TGTGCCAGCAGCGTAGCCGGGGCGACCTACAATGAGCAGTTCTTC.

The chain carries TRBV7-2 and TRBJ2-3; D uncertain. Trimming shortened V by 1 base and J by 0 bases, and 8 bases separated the two germline ends. The CDR3 loop spans 15 amino acids. Germline assignment: CDR1 SGHTA and CDR2 FQGNSA. For the CDR3, the DNA is TGTGCCAGCAGCTTAGGACATCTTAGCACAGATACGCAGTATTTT. Its protein is CASSLGHLSTDTQYF.

This clone was detected once. The V and J genes are TRBV19 and TRBJ2-1; tentatively, D is TRBD1 or TRBD2 (5 bases each). CDR1 LNHDA and CDR2 SQIVND come from the germline V gene (reference sequence). V lost 9 bases to trimming and J lost 0 bases, with 12 bases between them. The CDR3 length is 14 residues. The CDR3 is CASSKGSSYNEQFF. In DNA form, the CDR3 reads TGTGCCAGCTCCAAGGGGAGCTCCTACAATGAGCAGTTCTTC.

The V call is TRBV5-6, the J call TRBJ1-5; D not resolved. V shed 4 bases and J shed 0 bases, with 8 bases lying between them. The CDR3 contains 14 residues. The V gene's germline CDR1 is SGHDT and CDR2 YYEEEE. CDR3 in amino acids: CASSPRASNQPQHF. The CDR3 DNA is TGTGCCAGCAGCCCTAGGGCTAGCAATCAGCCCCAGCATTTT.

The V gene is TRBV6-5, the J gene TRBJ2-7; TRBD2 aligns across 8 bases. V lost 5 bases to trimming and J lost 2 bases; unmatched junction nucleotides: 2. The germline gives CDR1 MNHEY, CDR2 SVGAGI. The CDR3 consists of 13 residues. The CDR3 DNA follows: TGTGCCAGCAGTAGCGGGAGCCCCTACGAGCAGTACTTC. It is translated as CASSSGSPYEQYF.

The V and J genes are TRBV7-8 and TRBJ1-2; D unclear. The germline V and J ends were trimmed by 1 base and 0 bases, with 12 bases remaining between them. Germline V lookup: CDR1 SGHVS, CDR2 FQNEAQ. This CDR3 has 16 amino acids. The CDR3 region is CASSLEAPSPNYGYTF. In DNA form, the CDR3 reads TGTGCCAGCAGCTTAGAGGCACCGAGTCCTAACTATGGCTACACCTTC.